Included here is one T cell receptor (beta chain) sequence, with context. The sample belongs to a study of Ad26.COV2.S vaccination and SARS-CoV-2 variants. Study background: Recipients of Ad26.COV2.S got it intramuscularly, once or twice 56 days apart.

Treatment of the sample: 15 to 20 received Ad26.COV2.S at low or high dose, single or two shots; several received placebo; per-sample allocation not given. Day 63 following the first vaccine or placebo injection was when the samples were taken. The sample came from a Boston adult aged 18-55 years. The vaccine antigen was prefusion-stabilized Wuhan SARS-CoV-2 spike. TCRdb keeps only in-frame clones here, not all; method: immunoSEQ multiplex PCR. The profile shows around 300,000 clones, approximately 90% of them singletons. CDR1 and CDR2 from the germline V gene are SNHLY and FYNNEI. Trimming took off 6 bases at V and 7 bases at J, with 15 bases between the two ends. CDR3 length: 14 amino acids.

The sequence came from a person between 18 and 65 years old who received the Ad26.COV2.S COVID-19 vaccine or a placebo. This specimen consisted of peripheral blood, obtained in a trial of Ad26.COV2.S vaccine versus placebo. V usage is TRBV2 and J usage is TRBJ1-4; D uncertain. The CDR3 DNA follows: TGTGCCAGCAGCGAGGACGTCTTGAGTGAAAAACTGTTTTTT. Translated: CASSEDVLSEKLFF.